This TCR beta chain was identified during a study of OX40 agonist ivuxolimab in advanced cancers. For context, the study as a whole: Ivuxolimab, which targeted the costimulatory receptor OX40 (CD134), was an agonistic, fully human IgG2 monoclonal antibody. Of the 50 or so patients in dose escalation, approximately 20 had hepatocellular carcinoma, about 15 had melanoma, 9 had renal cell carcinoma and 9 had head and neck cancer. A male proportion of around 80% and a mean age of about 60 years, ranging from roughly 23 to 79, were recorded for the dose-escalation cohort. Patients were allowed to have had prior anti-PD-1, anti-PD-L1 or anti-CTLA-4 therapy, and approximately 41% of the dose-escalation patients had previously received checkpoint inhibitors. Peripheral TCRbeta sequencing was intended to test whether TCR sequence diversity was altered and clonal T-cell expansion was caused by ivuxolimab. Partial responses occurred in three dose-escalation patients, of whom one had hepatocellular carcinoma and two had cutaneous melanoma. The monotherapy dose-escalation portion (N ≈ 52 patients) of the phase I ivuxolimab trial is reported in the paper. Intravenous ivuxolimab was administered to patients every 2 weeks at six dose levels: 0.01, 0.1, 0.3, 1.5, 3 and 10 mg/kg.

The study at large found these results: After ivuxolimab, expanded clones were on average more numerous among CD8+ T cells than among CD4+ T cells. Partial responders in the 0.1-3.0 mg/kg groups had among the lowest normalized peripheral clonal expansion, especially among CD8+ T cells. Low levels of normalized T-cell clonal expansion were also seen in some patients who did not respond. At doses of 0.1 to 3.0 mg/kg, clonal expansion of both CD4+ and CD8+ T cells in blood was seen between baseline and week 6. Which antigens the clonally expanded peripheral T cells were specific for was not determined.

As for this clone: What antigen it recognizes has not been identified. Base-call qualities are not available, and no considerably larger clone is one nucleotide away.

Patients with a history of autoimmune disease or receiving systemic immunosuppression were excluded from the trial. Peripheral blood for TCR sequencing was collected from all dose cohorts at baseline, on cycle 4 day 1, and on cycle 7 day 1. The samples were drawn from a first-in-human, open-label, multicenter phase I dose-escalation trial of ivuxolimab. Adults with locally advanced or metastatic melanoma, renal cell carcinoma, hepatocellular carcinoma or head and neck squamous cell carcinoma were enrolled in the trial. Before TCR sequencing, CD4+ T cells and CD8+ T cells were sorted from peripheral blood as separate populations. Including the terminal cysteine and phenylalanine, the CDR3 comprises 10 residues. Only CDR3 DNA remains: 30 bases, in frame from the first base. V loses 7 bases, J loses 8 bases, and the germline ends lie 8 bases apart. Reading the germline V gene gives CDR1 SQVTM and CDR2 ANQGSEA.

For sequencing of the TCRbeta CDR3 region, genomic DNA was extracted from the sorted cells. TCRbeta CDR3 regions were sequenced using the immunoSEQ Assay. The table was pulled from immuneACCESS by TCRdb, which kept in-frame rearrangements only. Such tables lose some clones; where checked, under half of the loss comes from unresolved V genes, and the rest has no known cause. Present in this sample are fewer than 100,000 clones, around 87% of which were seen just once. The ten largest account for 5.5% to 8% of the sample. This specimen consisted of CD4+ or CD8+ T cells sorted from blood, obtained in a trial of the OX40 agonist ivuxolimab. This clonotype originated in an adult with an advanced solid tumor such as melanoma, head and neck, liver or kidney cancer. The chain joins TRBV29-1 to TRBJ1-4; the D gene is not confidently resolved. This receptor has the CDR3 CSASEEKLFF. The nucleotides are TGCAGCGCATCTGAGGAAAAACTGTTTTTT. Supplemented by the reference TRBV29-1 and TRBJ1-4 proteins around the CDR3, the complete variable domain is SAVISQKPSRDICQRGTSLTIQCQVDSQVTMMFWYRQQPGQSLTLIATANQGSEATYESGFVIDKFPISRPNLTFSTLTVSNMSPEDSSIYLCSASEEKLFFGSGTQLSVL.